The 26 T cell receptor beta chains below come from one sample, sequenced in a study of blood T cell repertoires in COVID-19. Sequencing was performed with immunoSEQ multiplex PCR; in TCRdb, only in-frame clones are kept and a portion is missing. This table holds a few hundred thousand clones, about nine tenths found once. The sample comprised peripheral blood. The receptors derive from a woman aged 40 to 50 who had recovered from COVID-19.

The CDR3 bases are TGTGCCAGCATCTGGACATCCTTAGGGGACACCATATATTTT. It codes for CASIWTSLGDTIYF. The chain is built from TRBV2 and TRBJ1-3; maybe TRBD1 (5 bases). V was clipped by 7 bases and J by 8 bases, with 18 bases between them. CDR1 and CDR2 from the germline V gene are SNHLY and FYNNEI. The CDR3 spans 14 residues.

This clone occurred once. The V and J genes are TRBV25-1 and TRBJ1-2; D might be TRBD1 (6 bases). CDR1 is MGHDK and CDR2 is SYGVNS in the germline V gene. The V end lost 6 bases, the J end lost 8 bases, and 10 bases lay between the germline ends. The CDR3 extends over 11 amino acids. CDR3 nucleotides: TGTGCCAGCAGAAGGGGGAGCGGCTACACCTTC. Its translation: CASRRGSGYTF.

The J gene is TRBJ2-1, the V gene TRBV9, with D possibly being TRBD2 (5 bases). V was trimmed by 3 bases and J by 3 bases, leaving 13 bases between them. This CDR3 region has 15 residues. Looked up from germline, CDR1 is SGDLS and CDR2 is YYNGEE. The CDR3 is CASSAGIPGYNEQFF. As DNA, the CDR3 is TGTGCCAGCAGCGCGGGGATACCTGGCTACAATGAGCAGTTCTTC.

This CDR3 is CASSQVLGTAETQYF. In nucleotides, the CDR3 is TGCGCCAGCAGCCAAGTTCTAGGGACAGCAGAGACCCAGTACTTC. This rearrangement joins TRBV4-1 to TRBJ2-5; TRBD1 agrees at 7 bases. Germline CDR1 and CDR2: MGHRA and YSYEKL. Germline trimming cut 1 base from V and 4 bases from J; bases unmatched to any gene: 6. The CDR3 runs to 15 residues.

This clone was seen a single time. The V and J genes are TRBV12-5 and TRBJ2-5, with 10 bases fitting TRBD1. Germline CDR1 LGHNT, CDR2 FRNRAP. V gave up 5 bases and J gave up 5 bases; unmatched junction bases: 2. CDR3 length: 13 amino acids. The CDR3 DNA follows: TGTGCTAGTGGTATGGGACAGGGGGAGACCCAGTACTTC. Translating it yields CASGMGQGETQYF.

The chain employs TRBV27 and TRBJ1-6; TRBD1 agrees at 7 bases. CDR3 length: 19 residues. Germline CDR1 reads MNHEY; CDR2 reads SMNVEV (reference sequence). V was clipped by 2 bases and J by 6 bases; unmatched bases: 16. CDR3 in amino acids: CASSLDRRTGQATNSPLHF. The CDR3, as DNA: TGTGCCAGCAGTTTAGACCGACGGACAGGACAGGCCACTAATTCACCCCTCCACTTT.

The chain is built from TRBV11-2 and TRBJ1-4; D uncertain. Trimming removed 1 base from V and 4 bases from J, with 13 bases in between. The CDR3 length is 16 residues. Germline values: CDR1 SGHAT, CDR2 FQNNGV. CDR3 coding DNA: TGTGCCAGCAGCTTAGCCCCGCAGCGGGGTAATGAAAAACTGTTTTTT. This translates into CASSLAPQRGNEKLFF.

The chain links TRBV27 to TRBJ1-5; D is unresolved. Trimming removed 6 bases at V and 4 bases at J, with 10 bases between. CDR1 MNHEY and CDR2 SMNVEV come from the germline V gene (reference sequence). CDR3 length: 13 amino acids. The CDR3 DNA is TGTGCCAGCAGGATGAGCGGGAATCAGCCCCAGCATTTT. This codes for CASRMSGNQPQHF.

As for this clone: The sample has other DNA sequences that encode this CDR3 too. This sequence joins TRBV5-6 and TRBJ2-7; 10 nucleotides agree with TRBD1. After removal of 7 bases from V and 3 bases from J, the junction contained 4 bases not matched to a gene. Germline V gene data show CDR1 as SGHDT and CDR2 as YYEEEE. The CDR3 spans 13 residues. DNA of the CDR3: TGTGCCAGCTCCCGGGACAGGGGCTACGAGCAGTACTTC. This codes for CASSRDRGYEQYF.

The chain has TRBV4-1 and TRBJ2-7; TRBD1 agrees at 9 bases. J was trimmed by 3 bases and V by 1 base; bases with no gene match: 4. The germline gives CDR1 MGHRA, CDR2 YSYEKL. The CDR3 sequence is 15 residues long. CDR3 bases: TGCGCCAGCAGCCAAGTGGACAGGGGACTCTACGAGCAGTACTTC. The encoded protein is CASSQVDRGLYEQYF.

The V and J genes are TRBV19 and TRBJ1-6; D may be TRBD1 (6 bases). Trimming shortened V by 3 bases and J by 7 bases, and 16 bases separated the two germline ends. Looked up from germline, CDR1 is LNHDA and CDR2 is SQIVND (reference sequence). There are 16 residues in the CDR3. The CDR3 bases are TGTGCCAGTAGTATCCAGGGCAGGGGTCACAATTCACCCCTCCACTTT. Translating it yields CASSIQGRGHNSPLHF.

V gene TRBV11-3 combines with J gene TRBJ2-2; D remains unclear. There are 13 residues in the CDR3. The V gene lost 5 bases and the J gene lost 6 bases, with 10 bases spanning the gap. Germline V gives CDR1 SGHNT, CDR2 YENEEA. The CDR3 bases are TGTGCCAGCAGCACCTATTTGGCCGGGGAGCTGTTTTTT. Protein product: CASSTYLAGELFF.

This clone was seen more than once but under ten times. This CDR3 is CASSQDMTGGYTF. The CDR3 nucleotides read TGTGCCAGCAGCCAAGATATGACGGGAGGCTACACCTTC. This rearrangement joins TRBV14 to TRBJ1-2, with D unclear. Germline V CDR1 and CDR2: SGHDN, FVKESK. Between the trimmed V and J ends, which lost 0 bases and 8 bases, there was a span of 10 bases. The CDR3 is 13 amino acids.

The V gene is TRBV6-1, the J gene TRBJ2-5, with TRBD1 matching over 8 bases. The CDR3 has 15 residues. V gave up 3 bases and J gave up 5 bases; unmatched junction bases: 8. Germline lookup yields CDR1 MNHNS and CDR2 SASEGT. CDR3 in amino acids: CASSDRTGTEETQYF. As DNA, the CDR3 is TGTGCCAGCAGTGACCGGACAGGGACCGAGGAGACCCAGTACTTC.

The count of this clone is one. The gene calls are TRBV6-5 and TRBJ2-7, with 8 bases identical to TRBD1. The germline V gene encodes CDR1 MNHEY and CDR2 SVGAGI. Trimming at V came to 6 bases and at J to 6 bases, leaving 10 bases not matched to a gene. The CDR3 is made up of 14 amino acids. CDR3: CASSTTGVGGEQYF. The DNA of the CDR3 is TGTGCCAGCAGCACGACAGGGGTGGGGGGCGAGCAGTACTTC.

The genes are TRBV28 and TRBJ1-5, with D possibly matching TRBD1 (5 bases). The V end lost 2 bases, the J end lost 5 bases, and 16 bases lay between the germline ends. The germline V gene encodes CDR1 MDHEN and CDR2 SYDVKM. The CDR3 has 16 amino acids. The CDR3 DNA sequence: TGTGCCAGCAGTTTAATCGGGGGGAGTAGTCATCAGCCCCAGCATTTT. It codes for CASSLIGGSSHQPQHF.

The V call is TRBV27, the J call TRBJ2-3, with a tentative D call TRBD2 (6 bases). Between the trimmed V and J ends, which lost 5 bases and 0 bases, there was a span of 18 bases. This CDR3 is 17 amino acids long. Germline V gives CDR1 MNHEY, CDR2 SMNVEV (reference sequence). CDR3 in DNA: TGTGCCAGCAGTACCATCCTCGGGAGCACCAGCACAGATACGCAGTATTTT. Protein: CASSTILGSTSTDTQYF.

The chain combines TRBV19 with TRBJ2-6; 7 bases align to TRBD1. The CDR3 length is 19 residues. J was trimmed by 2 bases and V by 5 bases; bases with no gene match: 15. Looked up from germline, CDR1 is LNHDA and CDR2 is SQIVND (reference sequence). The CDR3 loop reads CASSPVLAGGFAGANVLTF. The CDR3 DNA reads TGTGCCAGTAGTCCCGTCTTGGCAGGGGGATTTGCTGGGGCCAACGTCCTGACTTTC.

The rearrangement links TRBV3-1 (or the pseudogene TRBV3-2) to TRBJ1-1, with 10 bases aligning to TRBD1. The CDR3 is made up of 15 amino acids. Per germline, CDR1 LGHDT and CDR2 YNNKEL (reference sequence). V was clipped by 4 bases and J by 8 bases; unmatched bases: 10. The CDR3 sequence is CASSRSFGDRGEAFF. The CDR3, as DNA: TGTGCCAGCAGCCGAAGTTTCGGGGACAGGGGCGAAGCTTTCTTT.

The chain has TRBV5-8 and TRBJ2-3, with D possibly TRBD2 on 5 matching bases. This CDR3 is built from 13 residues. V was cut by 3 bases and J by 4 bases, with 9 bases left in between. CDR1 SGHTS and CDR2 YDEGEE come from the germline V gene. The CDR3 nucleotides are TGTGCCAGCAGCTACCCCGGGGCAGATACGCAGTATTTT. This translates into CASSYPGADTQYF.

The J gene is TRBJ1-5, the V gene TRBV15; D possibly corresponds to TRBD1 (6 bases). Trimming left V 0 bases short and J 6 bases short, with 12 bases between. CDR1 LNHNV and CDR2 YYDKDF come from the germline V gene (reference sequence). The CDR3 has 15 residues. CDR3 sequence: CATSRDPGALQPQHF. The CDR3 DNA reads as TGTGCCACCAGCAGAGATCCAGGGGCTCTTCAGCCCCAGCATTTT.

DNA for the CDR3: TGTGCCTGGAGTAGGAAACAGGGAATTAGCAATCAGCCCCAGCATTTT. Translating it yields CAWSRKQGISNQPQHF. The chain joins TRBV30 to TRBJ1-5; TRBD1 is a possible D gene (6 bases). This CDR3 spans 16 amino acids. V lost 2 bases to trimming and J lost 0 bases, with 14 bases between them. Germline V gene sequence: CDR1 GTSNPN, CDR2 SVGIG (reference sequence).

Judged by abundance, this clone is medium-sized. V gene TRBV7-9 combines with J gene TRBJ2-1; no reliable D call. V lost 3 bases to trimming and J lost 9 bases, with 15 bases between them. The germline V gene has CDR1 SEHNR and CDR2 FQNEAQ (reference sequence). The CDR3 covers 14 residues. The CDR3 region has the DNA TGTGCCAGCAGCTTGGCGAGAGGTCTGAGTGAGCAGTTCTTC. Amino acid sequence: CASSLARGLSEQFF. The full variable domain, its missing parts supplied by reference TRBV7-9 and TRBJ2-1, is DTGVSQNPRHKITKRGQNVTFRCDPISEHNRLYWYRQTLGQGPEFLTYFQNEAQLEKSRLLSDRFSAERPKGSFSTLEIQRTEQGDSAMYLCASSLARGLSEQFFGPGTRLTVL.

The rearrangement joins TRBV11-3 to TRBJ1-4; 7 bases are a match to TRBD1. In germline, CDR1 is SGHNT, CDR2 YENEEA. The CDR3 contains 17 residues. Trimming at V came to 4 bases and at J to 5 bases, leaving 13 bases not matched to a gene. In DNA form, the CDR3 reads TGTGCCAGCAGCTACAGGGGTTATGGGGGATCGAATGAAAAACTGTTTTTT. Protein product: CASSYRGYGGSNEKLFF.

J is TRBJ1-2 and V is TRBV6-5; 9 nucleotides agree with TRBD1. Unmatched junction bases numbered 2, after V lost 6 bases and J lost 3 bases. The CDR3 consists of 13 residues. Germline CDR1 MNHEY, CDR2 SVGAGI. The CDR3, as DNA: TGTGCCAGCAGAAGGGACAGGGACTATGGCTACACCTTC. Protein sequence: CASRRDRDYGYTF.

The chain couples TRBV28 to TRBJ1-2; D call uncertain. The V end was cut by 0 bases, the J end by 0 bases, with 8 bases between. The CDR3 has 15 residues. CDR1 is MDHEN, CDR2 SYDVKM, per germline. The CDR3 nucleotides read TGTGCCAGCAGTTTATGGGGAGGGACTAACTATGGCTACACCTTC. Protein product: CASSLWGGTNYGYTF.